This entry lists 21 T cell receptor beta chains sequenced from one sample in a study of T cell repertoires in cytomegalovirus infection. TCRdb reprocessed the reads via MiXCR and lists one record per CDR3 protein. The sample includes 200,000 to 300,000 distinct CDR3 sequences, roughly 15% of them seen just once. Source material: PBMCs. The receptor set was obtained from a human donor in good health (CMV status not recorded). Some clones in this sample may be carry-over from other donors' samples.

This clonotype was seen a few times. The V call is TRBV4-2, the J call TRBJ1-5; a possible D gene is TRBD1 (5 bases). The germline V gene encodes CDR1 LGHNA and CDR2 YNFKEQ. There are 15 residues in the CDR3. Deletions cut 4 bases from V and 1 base from J, with 11 bases between. The CDR3 protein is CASSRGRMSNQPQHF. In DNA, the CDR3 is TGTGCCAGCAGCCGGGGCCGTATGAGCAATCAGCCCCAGCATTTT.

The sample holds a few counts of this clonotype. This sequence joins TRBV3-1 and TRBJ2-5; TRBD2 agrees at 8 bases. Germline trimming cut 3 bases from V and 2 bases from J; bases unmatched to any gene: 5. The germline V gene encodes CDR1 LGHDT and CDR2 YNNKEL (reference sequence). The CDR3 is 15 residues long. CDR3: CASSQRGARQETQYF. CDR3 DNA: TGTGCCAGCAGCCAGCGGGGGGCCAGACAAGAGACCCAGTACTTC.

This clonotype was counted ten times or more. The chain couples TRBV28 to TRBJ2-1; 14 nucleotides align to TRBD2. The length of the CDR3 is 17 residues. V dropped 8 bases and J dropped 0; count of bases not matched to a gene: 6. The germline gives CDR1 MDHEN, CDR2 SYDVKM. The CDR3 protein is CASQGLAGANSYNEQFF. In DNA, the CDR3 is TGTGCCAGCCAGGGACTAGCGGGAGCCAACTCCTACAATGAGCAGTTCTTC.

V and J are TRBV14 and TRBJ1-1; D is uncertain. The CDR3 runs to 15 residues. Germline lookup yields CDR1 SGHDN and CDR2 FVKESK. V was cut by 0 bases and J by 4 bases, with 12 bases left in between. CDR3 in amino acids: CASSQEGGYGTEAFF. The DNA for the CDR3 is TGTGCCAGCAGCCAAGAAGGAGGTTATGGCACTGAAGCTTTCTTT.

Many counts were recorded for this clonotype. The chain joins TRBV6-2 or TRBV6-3 to TRBJ2-7, with D hard to call. V lost 6 bases and J lost 0, with 9 bases in between. Germline CDR1 MNHEY, CDR2 SVGEGT. The CDR3 sequence is 13 residues long. This CDR3 reads CASRFPVSYEQYF. CDR3 DNA sequence: TGTGCCAGCAGATTTCCAGTCTCCTACGAGCAGTACTTC.

The genes are TRBV4-2 and TRBJ2-7, with TRBD2 as a possible D gene (6 bases). Germline values: CDR1 LGHNA, CDR2 YNFKEQ. V lost 0 bases, J lost 5 bases, and 14 bases lay in between. The CDR3 totals 15 residues. The CDR3 loop reads CASSQERRGFDEQYF. CDR3 DNA sequence: TGTGCCAGCAGCCAAGAACGGCGGGGCTTTGACGAGCAGTACTTC.

The rearrangement uses TRBV5-4 and TRBJ2-1; D unresolved. Trimming removed 4 bases from V and 0 bases from J, with 11 bases in between. CDR3 length equals 15 residues. Germline V gene sequence: CDR1 SGHNT, CDR2 YYREEE (reference sequence). The CDR3 DNA sequence: TGTGCCAGCAGCCCGTCTCAGAGCTCCTACAATGAGCAGTTCTTC. Protein product: CASSPSQSSYNEQFF. The whole variable domain, remainder taken from reference TRBV5-4 and TRBJ2-1, is ETGVTQSPTHLIKTRGQQVTLRCSSQSGHNTVSWYQQALGQGPQFIFQYYREEENGRGNFPPRFSGLQFPNYSSELNVNALELDDSALYLCASSPSQSSYNEQFFGPGTRLTVL.

CDR3 residues: CASSAGSGETQYF. The CDR3 bases are TGTGCCAGCAGCGCCGGTAGTGGAGAGACCCAGTACTTC. The gene calls are TRBV7-9 and TRBJ2-5; D call uncertain. Trimming stripped 5 bases from V and 4 bases from J, with 11 bases between. The V gene's germline CDR1 is SEHNR and CDR2 FQNEAQ (reference sequence). CDR3 size: 13 residues.

J is TRBJ2-1 and V is TRBV2; D is unclear. V lost 6 bases and J 0 bases, leaving 12 bases between the germline ends. CDR3 size: 15 residues. Germline-derived CDR1 and CDR2 are SNHLY and FYNNEI. As DNA, the CDR3 is TGTGCCAGCAGCTACGACCCGAGCTCCTACAATGAGCAGTTCTTC. Amino acids: CASSYDPSSYNEQFF.

This clonotype has a handful of counts. The chain uses TRBV28 and TRBJ1-4; tentative D call: TRBD1 (5 bases). CDR3 length equals 17 residues. Deletions cut 6 bases from V and 0 bases from J, with 17 bases between. Germline CDR1 and CDR2: MDHEN and SYDVKM. The CDR3 loop reads CASSPPAGLATNEKLFF. DNA for the CDR3: TGTGCCAGCAGCCCACCCGCAGGGCTCGCAACTAATGAAAAACTGTTTTTT.

The table lists this clonotype with many counts. The gene calls are TRBV20-1 and TRBJ2-1; weak D call: TRBD1 (6 bases). With 2 bases removed from V and 9 bases from J, the gap between germline ends came to 11 bases. The CDR3 is 12 amino acids. Germline values: CDR1 DFQATT, CDR2 SNEGSKA (reference sequence). The CDR3 loop is CSARYREFEQFF. The CDR3 DNA sequence: TGCAGTGCTAGATACAGGGAATTTGAGCAGTTCTTC.

In this sample, this clonotype turned up many times. The genes are TRBV13 and TRBJ1-1; D is possibly TRBD1 (6 bases). The V end was cut by 0 bases, the J end by 1 base, with 15 bases between. Germline V lookup: CDR1 PRHDT, CDR2 FYEKMQ (reference sequence). The CDR3 extends over 17 amino acids. This CDR3 is CASSLGLVGQRNTEAFF. CDR3 nucleotides: TGTGCCAGCAGCTTAGGCCTAGTCGGACAGAGGAACACTGAAGCTTTCTTT.

In this sample, this clonotype turned up a few times. The chain combines TRBV6-1 with TRBJ2-3, with a tentative D call TRBD1 (5 bases). CDR1 MNHNS and CDR2 SASEGT come from the germline V gene. There are 14 residues in the CDR3. V gave up 2 bases and J gave up 2 bases, with 8 bases separating them. The CDR3 DNA follows: TGTGCCAGCAGTGAACCAGGGCTCACAGATACGCAGTATTTT. It yields the protein CASSEPGLTDTQYF.

This clonotype showed up many times. This chain connects TRBV11-2 to TRBJ2-3; 7 bases are shared with TRBD2. The germline gives CDR1 SGHAT, CDR2 FQNNGV. V lost 11 bases to trimming and J lost 5 bases; unmatched junction nucleotides: 13. The CDR3 loop spans 14 amino acids. The CDR3 coding sequence is TGTGCCGTTAGAACGGCGGGAGCGGTAGATACGCAGTATTTT. Its protein is CAVRTAGAVDTQYF.

At least ten counts were recorded for this clonotype. V is TRBV7-2 and J is TRBJ2-5; D unresolved. Germline V CDR1 and CDR2: SGHTA, FQGNSA. The ends were cut back, 5 bases at V and 3 bases at J, with 10 bases in the middle. This CDR3 region has 13 residues. The CDR3 bases are TGTGCCAGCAGCCGTGCACCAAAAGAGACCCAGTACTTC. The encoded protein is CASSRAPKETQYF.

This clonotype has a handful of counts. CDR3 region: CASSEQDGRYYEQYF. The CDR3 nucleotides are TGTGCCAGCAGTGAACAGGACGGGAGATACTACGAGCAGTACTTC. This chain connects TRBV25-1 to TRBJ2-7, with a tentative D call TRBD2 (6 bases). Germline loops: CDR1 MGHDK, CDR2 SYGVNS. The CDR3 is made up of 15 amino acids. V shed 2 bases and J shed 3 bases, with 14 bases lying between them.

There are many counts of this clonotype. The genes are TRBV7-2 and TRBJ2-6; D uncertain. Trimming removed 0 bases at V and 2 bases at J, with 5 bases between. This CDR3 spans 15 amino acids. The germline V gene encodes CDR1 SGHTA and CDR2 FQGNSA. The CDR3 sequence: CASSLALAGANVLTF. CDR3 bases: TGTGCCAGCAGCTTAGCATTAGCTGGGGCCAACGTCCTGACTTTC. Filled out from reference TRBV7-2 and TRBJ2-6, the complete variable domain reads GAGVSQSPSNKVTEKGKDVELRCDPISGHTALYWYRQSLGQGLEFLIYFQGNSAPDKSGLPSDRFSAERTGGSVSTLTIQRTQQEDSAVYLCASSLALAGANVLTFGAGSRLTVL.

This clonotype was found a few times. The chain employs TRBV9 and TRBJ1-1, with D possibly matching TRBD1 (5 bases). Germline V gene data show CDR1 as SGDLS and CDR2 as YYNGEE. The length of the CDR3 is 12 residues. Trimming stripped 7 bases from V and 11 bases from J, with 18 bases between. The CDR3 region has the DNA TGTGCCAGCGGGGGGGAGATAGAATCGGCTTTCTTT. Its translation: CASGGEIESAFF.

This clonotype was detected a few times. The CDR3 region is CATSDRRRSNEQFF. The CDR3 coding sequence is TGTGCCACCAGTGACCGACGACGGAGCAATGAGCAGTTCTTC. This chain joins TRBV24-1 and TRBJ2-1; D is unresolved. V lost 4 bases and J 6 bases, leaving 12 bases between the germline ends. Per the germline V gene, CDR1 is KGHDR and CDR2 is SFDVKD. This CDR3 has 14 residues.

Ten or more counts support this clonotype. The CDR3 here is CASSLSSASYEQYF. The CDR3 DNA follows: TGTGCCAGCAGCCTGTCGTCGGCGAGCTACGAGCAGTACTTC. This chain uses TRBV7-2 with TRBJ2-7; unclear D gene. Trimming removed 5 bases at V and 3 bases at J, with 14 bases between. Germline CDR1 SGHTA, CDR2 FQGNSA. This CDR3 has 14 residues. Supplemented by reference TRBV7-2 and TRBJ2-7, the full variable domain reads GAGVSQSPSNKVTEKGKDVELRCDPISGHTALYWYRQSLGQGLEFLIYFQGNSAPDKSGLPSDRFSAERTGGSVSTLTIQRTQQEDSAVYLCASSLSSASYEQYFGPGTRLTVT.

Ten or more counts support this clonotype. The chain employs TRBV2 and TRBJ1-1; 8 nucleotides match TRBD1. CDR1 and CDR2 (germline): SNHLY, FYNNEI. This CDR3 contains 14 residues. Trimming took 7 bases from V and 4 from J; bases not matched to a gene: 8. CDR3 bases: TGTGCCAGCACCAGGGACAGGAAAGGCACTGAAGCTTTCTTT. It encodes CASTRDRKGTEAFF.